This is a list of T cell receptor beta chains from one sample in a study of PD-1 blockade in classical Hodgkin lymphoma. The assay was immunoSEQ multiplex PCR, and TCRdb's table has in-frame clones only and misses some. The table includes 8,000 or so clones, over 80% detected once. The sample in question was peripheral blood mononuclear cells (PBMCs), obtained before the fourth cycle of nivolumab. The receptor set was obtained from a human donor with classical Hodgkin lymphoma. The CDR3 runs from the conserved cysteine through the conserved F or W.

>19|TRBJ2-1|TRBV28
CASMPRQGTSGQPYNEQFF
>14|TRBJ2-3|TRBV5-1
CASSLGRNTDTQYF
>14|TRBJ1-1|TRBV6-5
CASSYGQGTTEAFF
>17|TRBJ2-2|TRBV11-3
CASSLGPDRGKAGELFF
>13|TRBJ2-5|TRBV7-9
CASSLRVSETQYF
>14|TRBJ1-6|TRBV6-5
CASSAGQGNSPLHF
>17|TRBJ2-1|TRBV19
CASSIQRLAGGPNEQFF
>16|TRBJ2-3|TRBV9
CASSVSSGGHTDTQYF
>14|TRBJ1-2|TRBV19
CASSIAINSYGYTF
>17|TRBJ1-3|TRBV4-3
CASSPTGGEGGGNTIYF
>17|TRBJ2-4|TRBV18
CASSPVNGYLAKNIQYF
>14|TRBJ2-7|TRBV19
CASRRDPSSYEQYF
>13|TRBJ2-3|TRBV4-3
CASSQDWADTQYF
>15|TRBJ1-2|TRBV19
CASSIANSFSYGYTF
>16|TRBJ2-1|TRBV7-8
CASSLARGLVYNEQFF
>13|TRBJ1-4|TRBV5-6
CASSLLDSEKLFF
>15|TRBJ1-3|TRBV11-2
CASSFTGTKGNTIYF
>16|TRBJ2-5|TRBV9
CASSVGLAGAQETQYF
>15|TRBJ1-2|TRBV4-2
CASSLNGALAYGYTF
>15|TRBJ1-2|TRBV28
CASSLLDRKNYGYTF
>14|TRBJ1-2|TRBV28
CASSRTQEIYGYTF
>13|TRBJ1-1|TRBV5-1
CASSPQGSAEAFF
>13|TRBJ1-2|TRBV2
CASTQTGNYGYTF
>13|TRBJ2-5|TRBV18
CASSSAWVGTQYF
>16|TRBJ1-5|TRBV14
CASSQEPGWIGQPQHF
>15|TRBJ2-5|TRBV5-1
CASSPIPGQQETQYF
>12|TRBJ1-5|TRBV5-6
CASSLGQQPQHF
>14|TRBJ1-2|TRBV4-1
CASSQLDRGDGYTF
>14|TRBJ1-1|TRBV18
CASSQGQAGTEAFF
>21|TRBJ1-1|TRBV12-5
CASGLQYGRDRLVYGNTEAFF
>15|TRBJ2-7|TRBV7-9
CASSLAMGAKDEQYF
>14|TRBJ2-3|TRBV11-3
CASSLGSSTDTQYF
>17|TRBJ1-5|TRBV6-1
CASSDQTGVGSNQPQHF
>14|TRBJ2-7|TRBV5-4
CASSLAGGTYEQYF
>13|TRBJ2-3|TRBV2
CASKIAGTDTQYF
>14|TRBJ2-7|TRBV6-5
CASSGGQGPYEQYF
>15|TRBJ1-5|TRBV7-8
CASSPLSNSNQPQHF
>14|TRBJ2-6|TRBV6-5
CASSPRRGANVLTF
>15|TRBJ1-6|TRBV6-5
CASSYSGGQNSPLHF
>17|TRBJ2-7|TRBV27
CASSLSTPWTGTYEQYF
>17|TRBJ2-2|TRBV11-3
CASSFGQGAPGAGELFF
>15|TRBJ1-6|TRBV5-6
CASSSRGLADSPLHF
>16|TRBJ2-5|TRBV11-1
CASSLYETDFQETQYF
>14|TRBJ2-2|TRBV28
CASSSPGNTGELFF
>15|TRBJ1-3|TRBV4-3
CASSQVGGAGNTIYF